The clone carrying this T cell receptor beta chain was recorded only once. As yet, its antigen is unknown. The CDR3 runs to 17 residues. With 3 bases removed from V and 4 bases from J, the gap between germline ends came to 16 bases. CDR1 MNHEY and CDR2 SMNVEV come from the germline V gene (reference sequence). This sample is part of a study of identical twins. Template switching supplied a universal primer site; unique molecular identifiers were carried on the cDNA. A single record per CDR3 protein comes from TCRdb applying MiXCR to the 5' RACE reads. The sample shows roughly 490,000 distinct CDR3 sequences, 13% to 15% of them seen only once. Study-wide points: There were fewer insertions in abundant cord blood beta clonotypes, but memory repertoires showed no such pattern.

These same data were also listed under a study on yellow fever vaccine responses in identical twins.

This TCR was recovered from a woman aged 18-29 years in good health. Input material: CD4+ T cells sorted from blood. This chain joins TRBV27 and TRBJ2-6, with D possibly TRBD2 on 7 matching bases. CDR3 coding DNA: TGTGCCAGCAGTTTCCGGGGGGCGCTGAAAGGGGCCAACGTCCTGACTTTC. Protein sequence: CASSFRGALKGANVLTF.